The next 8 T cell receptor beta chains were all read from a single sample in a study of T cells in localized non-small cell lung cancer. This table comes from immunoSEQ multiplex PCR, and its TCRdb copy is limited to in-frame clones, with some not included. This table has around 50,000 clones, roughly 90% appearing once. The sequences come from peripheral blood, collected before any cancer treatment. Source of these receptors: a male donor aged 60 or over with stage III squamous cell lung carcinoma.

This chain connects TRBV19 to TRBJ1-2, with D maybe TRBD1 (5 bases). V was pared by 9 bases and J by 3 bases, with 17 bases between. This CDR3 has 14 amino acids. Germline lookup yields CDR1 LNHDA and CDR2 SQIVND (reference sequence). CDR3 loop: CASSLRGTDYGYTF. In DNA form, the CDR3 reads TGTGCCAGCAGCCTGCGGGGGACGGACTATGGCTACACCTTC.

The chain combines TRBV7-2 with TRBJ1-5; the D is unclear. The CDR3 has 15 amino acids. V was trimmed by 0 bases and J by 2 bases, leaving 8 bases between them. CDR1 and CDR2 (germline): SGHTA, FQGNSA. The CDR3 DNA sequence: TGTGCCAGCAGCTTAGCGGTAGGCGGCAATCAGCCCCAGCATTTT. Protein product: CASSLAVGGNQPQHF.

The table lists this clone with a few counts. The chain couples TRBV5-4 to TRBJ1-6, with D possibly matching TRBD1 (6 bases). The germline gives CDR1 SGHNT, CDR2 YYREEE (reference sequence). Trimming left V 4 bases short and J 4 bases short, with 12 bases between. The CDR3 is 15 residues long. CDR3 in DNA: TGTGCCAGCAGCGACTGGACAGCTTATAATTCACCCCTCCACTTT. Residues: CASSDWTAYNSPLHF.

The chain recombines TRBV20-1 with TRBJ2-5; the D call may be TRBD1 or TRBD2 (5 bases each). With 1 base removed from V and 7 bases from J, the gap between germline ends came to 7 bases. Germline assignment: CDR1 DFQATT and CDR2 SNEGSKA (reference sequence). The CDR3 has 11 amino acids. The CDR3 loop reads CSARAGPTQYF. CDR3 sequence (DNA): TGCAGTGCTAGAGCGGGGCCGACCCAGTACTTC.

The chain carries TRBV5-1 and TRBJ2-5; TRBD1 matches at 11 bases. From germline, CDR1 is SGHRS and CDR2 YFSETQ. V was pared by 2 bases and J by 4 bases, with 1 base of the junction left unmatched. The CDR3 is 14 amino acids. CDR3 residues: CASSLGQGAETQYF. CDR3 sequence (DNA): TGCGCCAGCAGCTTAGGACAGGGGGCAGAGACCCAGTACTTC.

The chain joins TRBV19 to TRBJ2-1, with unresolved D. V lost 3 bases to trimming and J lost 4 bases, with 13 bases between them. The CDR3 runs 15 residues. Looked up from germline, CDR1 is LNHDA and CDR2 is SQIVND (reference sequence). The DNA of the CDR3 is TGTGCCAGTAGTATCGAGGCTGTCCGGTACAATGAGCAGTTCTTC. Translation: CASSIEAVRYNEQFF.

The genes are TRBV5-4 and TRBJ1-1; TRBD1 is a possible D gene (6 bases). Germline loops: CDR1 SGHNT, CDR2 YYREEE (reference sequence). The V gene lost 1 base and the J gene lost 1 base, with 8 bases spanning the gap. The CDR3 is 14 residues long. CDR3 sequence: CASSLQGTNTEAFF. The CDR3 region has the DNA TGTGCCAGCAGCTTGCAGGGGACGAACACTGAAGCTTTCTTT. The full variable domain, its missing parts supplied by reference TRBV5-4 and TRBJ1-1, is ETGVTQSPTHLIKTRGQQVTLRCSSQSGHNTVSWYQQALGQGPQFIFQYYREEENGRGNFPPRFSGLQFPNYSSELNVNALELDDSALYLCASSLQGTNTEAFFGQGTRLTVV.

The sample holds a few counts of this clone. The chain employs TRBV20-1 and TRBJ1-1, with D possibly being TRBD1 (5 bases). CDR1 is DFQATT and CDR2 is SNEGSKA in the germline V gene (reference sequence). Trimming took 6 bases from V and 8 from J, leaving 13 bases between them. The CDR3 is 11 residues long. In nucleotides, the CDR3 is TGCAGTGCGTCGGGGACCCTGGAAGCTTTCTTT. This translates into CSASGTLEAFF.